These 21 T cell receptor beta chains came from one sample sequenced in a study of cytomegalovirus exposure and HLA in healthy donors. 13 Jbeta primers and 60 Vbeta primers were used for the PCR. Generated by immunoSEQ multiplex PCR, the TCRdb table keeps only in-frame clones and is missing some. The table shows roughly 100,000 clones, with over 75% occurring only once. Input material: PBMCs. The receptors originated from a female donor in good health and CMV-seropositive.

The rearrangement joins TRBV5-1 to TRBJ1-2, with TRBD1 as a possible D gene (5 bases). Looked up from germline, CDR1 is SGHRS and CDR2 is YFSETQ. The length of the CDR3 is 14 residues. Trimming took 0 bases from V and 2 from J, leaving 8 bases between them. CDR3 coding DNA: TGCGCCAGCAGCTTGGATCCAGGGAACTATGGCTACACCTTC. This sequence encodes CASSLDPGNYGYTF. The complete variable domain, with remaining parts taken from reference TRBV5-1 and TRBJ1-2, reads KAGVTQTPRYLIKTRGQQVTLSCSPISGHRSVSWYQQTPGQGLQFLFEYFSETQRNKGNFPGRFSGRQFSNSRSEMNVSTLELGDSALYLCASSLDPGNYGYTFGSGTRLTVV.

V usage is TRBV29-1 and J usage is TRBJ2-1; TRBD2 agrees at 13 bases. Unmatched junction bases numbered 7, after V lost 7 bases and J lost 7 bases. This CDR3 has 14 amino acids. The germline CDR1 and CDR2 sequences are SQVTM and ANQGSEA. For the CDR3, the DNA is TGCAGCGCAAGACTAGCGGGGGGTAATAATGAGCAGTTCTTC. Protein product: CSARLAGGNNEQFF.

This chain joins TRBV12-5 and TRBJ2-1; 13 nucleotides agree with TRBD2. Trimming removed 2 bases from V and 8 bases from J; junction bases left unmatched: 6. This CDR3 is 16 amino acids long. The germline V gene has CDR1 LGHNT and CDR2 FRNRAP. In DNA, the CDR3 is TGTGCTAGTGGTTTGTACGGGACTAGCGGGATATATGAGCAGTTCTTC. Its translation is CASGLYGTSGIYEQFF.

The chain combines TRBV19 with TRBJ2-3; TRBD1 aligns across 12 bases. The junction had 4 bases not matched to a gene; V was cut back by 5 bases and J by 4 bases. The CDR3 is 15 amino acids. Germline CDR1 is LNHDA and CDR2 is SQIVND (reference sequence). This CDR3 is CASSGWDRGPDTQYF. In DNA, the CDR3 is TGTGCCAGTAGTGGCTGGGACAGGGGGCCAGATACGCAGTATTTT.

V usage is TRBV7-8 and J usage is TRBJ2-7; TRBD2 agrees at 9 bases. CDR3 length: 16 amino acids. The germline gives CDR1 SGHVS, CDR2 FQNEAQ. J lost 4 bases, V lost 1 base, and 8 bases had no gene match. The CDR3 loop is CASSLVAASGRYEQYF. The CDR3 coding sequence is TGTGCCAGCAGCTTAGTGGCCGCGAGCGGGAGGTACGAGCAGTACTTC. The complete variable domain, with remaining parts taken from reference TRBV7-8 and TRBJ2-7, reads GAGVSQSPRYKVAKRGQDVALRCDPISGHVSLFWYQQALGQGPEFLTYFQNEAQLDKSGLPSDRFFAERPEGSVSTLKIQRTQQEDSAVYLCASSLVAASGRYEQYFGPGTRLTVT.

This clone turned up a few times. The rearrangement links TRBV6-5 to TRBJ1-2, with 8 bases matching TRBD1. The length of the CDR3 is 14 residues. The germline gives CDR1 MNHEY, CDR2 SVGAGI. The V segment lost 2 bases and the J segment 13 bases; nucleotides outside the gene matches: 12. CDR3 amino acids: CASSYATGAGYCTF. DNA for the CDR3: TGTGCCAGCAGTTACGCGACAGGGGCGGGATATTGCACCTTC.

The chain uses TRBV9 and TRBJ1-2; TRBD1 aligns across 10 bases. V dropped 4 bases and J dropped 7; count of bases not matched to a gene: 4. The germline V gene has CDR1 SGDLS and CDR2 YYNGEE. This CDR3 comprises 13 residues. CDR3 loop: CASSIRDRGGYTF. CDR3 nucleotide sequence: TGTGCCAGCAGCATCCGGGACAGGGGTGGCTACACCTTC.

The J gene is TRBJ1-1, the V gene TRBV4-1; D is unresolved. This CDR3 is built from 14 residues. Germline CDR1 MGHRA, CDR2 YSYEKL. V was trimmed by 4 bases and J by 2 bases, leaving 11 bases between them. The CDR3 DNA sequence: TGCGCCAGCAGCCTAGAGTCCGTTAACACTGAAGCTTTCTTT. It is translated as CASSLESVNTEAFF.

V is TRBV4-1 and J is TRBJ2-7; 8 bases agree with TRBD1. V trimming: 0 bases; J trimming: 3 bases; junction bases outside the gene matches: 7. Germline CDR1 reads MGHRA; CDR2 reads YSYEKL. This CDR3 spans 16 amino acids. This CDR3 is CASSQDPTGGDYEQYF. CDR3 sequence (DNA): TGCGCCAGCAGCCAAGATCCCACAGGGGGAGACTACGAGCAGTACTTC.

The chain combines TRBV10-2 with TRBJ2-7, with D possibly matching TRBD1 (7 bases). V lost 2 bases and J lost 0, with 11 bases in between. This CDR3 has 15 residues. Germline-derived CDR1 and CDR2 are WSHSY and SAAADI. The CDR3: CASSEPGGISYEQYF. The CDR3 DNA is TGCGCCAGCAGTGAGCCAGGGGGGATCTCCTACGAGCAGTACTTC.

The chain has TRBV4-1 and TRBJ2-2, with a possible D match to TRBD1 (5 bases). Germline V gene lookup returns CDR1 MGHRA and CDR2 YSYEKL. The CDR3 contains 15 residues. V lost 2 bases and J lost 5, with 12 bases in between. In nucleotides, the CDR3 is TGCGCCAGCAGCCAACAATCAGGGCAGACCGGGGAGCTGTTTTTT. It encodes CASSQQSGQTGELFF.

This rearrangement joins TRBV21-1 to TRBJ2-3; TRBD1, the table's D call, lacks a check against the DNA. TRBV21-1 is marked as a pseudogene. This CDR3 has 22 residues. DNA for the CDR3: TGTGCCAGCAGCAACTTCCTCTTATCGGACAGGGTAGTTAGTCCTAGCACAGATACGCAGTATTTT. Translation: CASSNFLLSDRVVSPSTDTQYF.

V gene TRBV2 combines with J gene TRBJ2-3; TRBD1 matches 8 bases. Looked up from germline, CDR1 is SNHLY and CDR2 is FYNNEI. CDR3 length: 14 amino acids. The V segment lost 8 bases and the J segment 0 bases; nucleotides outside the gene matches: 4. Written as DNA, the CDR3 is TGTGCCAGCGAGCACAGGGGGAGCACAGATACGCAGTATTTT. Its translation: CASEHRGSTDTQYF.

The J gene is TRBJ2-1, the V gene TRBV7-2, with D maybe TRBD2 (6 bases). This CDR3 has 15 residues. Germline V gives CDR1 SGHTA, CDR2 FQGNSA. The V gene lost 0 bases and the J gene lost 4 bases, with 10 bases spanning the gap. CDR3 in DNA: TGTGCCAGCAGCTTAGCAGCTAGCGAGTACAATGAGCAGTTCTTC. Its translation is CASSLAASEYNEQFF.

The V call is TRBV15, the J call TRBJ1-4, with a weak D call TRBD1 (5 bases). The CDR3 loop spans 15 amino acids. V lost 1 base, J lost 7 bases, and 13 bases lay in between. Germline V gene sequence: CDR1 LNHNV, CDR2 YYDKDF (reference sequence). The CDR3 nucleotides are TGTGCCACCAGCAGAGTAGGGGCCAGGAGTGAAAAACTGTTTTTT. Translated: CATSRVGARSEKLFF.

This chain connects TRBV28 to TRBJ1-6; weak D call: TRBD1 (5 bases). Germline V lookup: CDR1 MDHEN, CDR2 SYDVKM. Trimming cost V 7 bases and J 6 bases, with 16 bases left between them. This CDR3 is built from 15 residues. The CDR3 here is CASIRGGELNSPLHF. In DNA form, the CDR3 reads TGTGCCAGCATTCGGGGGGGGGAGCTTAATTCACCCCTCCACTTT.

The genes are TRBV2 and TRBJ1-3, with D tentatively TRBD1 (6 bases). Germline V gives CDR1 SNHLY, CDR2 FYNNEI. CDR3 length: 15 amino acids. V was pared by 4 bases and J by 0 bases, with 10 bases between. DNA of the CDR3: TGTGCCAGCAGTGGACCACAGGGCTCTGGAAACACCATATATTTT. It is translated as CASSGPQGSGNTIYF.

This chain joins TRBV30 and TRBJ2-1; D perhaps matches TRBD2 (5 bases). Between the trimmed V and J ends, which lost 2 bases and 2 bases, there was a span of 7 bases. Germline V lookup: CDR1 GTSNPN, CDR2 SVGIG (reference sequence). The CDR3 length is 13 residues. The CDR3 spells CAWSFSAYNEQFF. The CDR3, as DNA: TGTGCCTGGAGTTTTAGCGCCTACAATGAGCAGTTCTTC.

The table lists this clone with a count of one. The chain couples TRBV11-2 to TRBJ2-1; D gene unclear. This CDR3 is 14 amino acids long. The V end was cut by 4 bases, the J end by 10 bases, with 17 bases between. CDR1 is SGHAT and CDR2 is FQNNGV in the germline V gene. CDR3 region: CASSSLPLGDEQFF. CDR3 DNA: TGTGCCAGCAGCTCACTTCCTCTAGGAGACGAGCAGTTCTTC.

This clone appeared a few times. The chain is built from TRBV5-1 and TRBJ1-5; TRBD1 matches at 7 bases. Germline CDR1 is SGHRS and CDR2 is YFSETQ. V gave up 0 bases and J gave up 4 bases; unmatched junction bases: 4. The CDR3 is made up of 15 amino acids. The CDR3 DNA is TGCGCCAGCAGCTTGGGGGGGGACAGAAATCAGCCCCAGCATTTT. This encodes CASSLGGDRNQPQHF.

The chain joins TRBV7-9 to TRBJ1-1, with no clear D. Trimming pared 4 bases from V and 1 base from J, leaving 4 bases between. In germline, CDR1 is SEHNR, CDR2 FQNEAQ (reference sequence). CDR3 length: 12 amino acids. The CDR3 region is CASSSQNTEAFF. DNA of the CDR3: TGTGCCAGCAGCTCACAGAACACTGAAGCTTTCTTT.